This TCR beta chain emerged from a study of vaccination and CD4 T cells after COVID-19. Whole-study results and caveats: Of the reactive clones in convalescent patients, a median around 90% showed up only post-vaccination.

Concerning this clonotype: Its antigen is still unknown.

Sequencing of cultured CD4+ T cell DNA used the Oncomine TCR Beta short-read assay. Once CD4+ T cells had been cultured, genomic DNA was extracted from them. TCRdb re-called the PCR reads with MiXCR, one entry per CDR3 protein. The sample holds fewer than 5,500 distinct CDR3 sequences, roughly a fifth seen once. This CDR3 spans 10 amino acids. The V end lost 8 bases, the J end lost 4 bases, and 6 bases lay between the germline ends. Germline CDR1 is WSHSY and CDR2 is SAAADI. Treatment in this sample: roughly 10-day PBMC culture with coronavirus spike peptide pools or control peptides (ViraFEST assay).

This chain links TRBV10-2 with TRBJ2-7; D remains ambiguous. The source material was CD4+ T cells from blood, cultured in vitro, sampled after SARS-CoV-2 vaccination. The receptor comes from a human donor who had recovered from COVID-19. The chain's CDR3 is CASGAYEQYF. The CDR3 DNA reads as TGCGCCAGCGGCGCTTACGAGCAGTACTTC.